This T cell receptor beta chain was captured in a study of control samples from healthy donors and cancer patients. Measured with immunoSEQ multiplex PCR; TCRdb has only the in-frame clones, and not every one. The profile shows 150,000 to 200,000 clones, nearly 90% of them singletons. J gave up 5 bases and V 4 bases, and 10 bases lay outside the gene matches. The CDR3 runs to 17 residues. Germline loops: CDR1 SGHDT, CDR2 YYEEEE. V and J are TRBV5-6 and TRBJ2-7; 15 positions agree with TRBD2. Sequencing used blood. This clonotype originated in a woman between 50 and 59 years old in good health. CDR3 amino acids: CASSRGLAGGRWNEQYF. The CDR3 DNA is TGTGCCAGCAGCCGAGGACTAGCGGGAGGGAGATGGAACGAGCAGTACTTC.